The rows below give T cell receptor beta chains drawn from one sample of a study of shared T cell receptors in the human thymus. Here immunoSEQ multiplex PCR was the method, and the copy in TCRdb shows in-frame clones only, minus some. This table holds about 660,000 clones, roughly 90% found once. The same sample was also studied in work on human thymus T cells.

The source material was thymocytes. The receptors come from a boy under two years old with a congenital heart defect. The CDR3 runs from the conserved cysteine through the conserved F or W. Each record gives: J gene, D gene, clone size, V gene, CDR3 DNA, CDR3 protein. A D gene is named only where the DNA matches it firmly. Rows give clone size only sometimes, using once, few, many, or a class for an expanded clone.

TRBJ2-1,TRBD2,.,TRBV5-6,TGTGCCAGCAGCAACGGACTAGCGGGCAACAATGAGCAGTTCTTC,CASSNGLAGNNEQFF
TRBJ2-2,TRBD2,once,TRBV11-3,TGTGCCAACCCAACGGCGGCTAGCGGAGCGACCGGGGAGCTGTTTTTT,CANPTAASGATGELFF
TRBJ2-5,.,.,TRBV28,TGTGCCAGCAGCACTAGACAAGAGACCCAGTACTTC,CASSTRQETQYF
TRBJ2-7,TRBD2,.,TRBV4-1,TGCGCCAGCAGCCCGGGACTAGCGGAGTCCCCCTCCGAGCAGTACTTC,CASSPGLAESPSEQYF
TRBJ1-5,.,.,TRBV27,TGTGCCAGCAGTCCTGGACTCCCCAATCAGCCCCAGCATTTT,CASSPGLPNQPQHF
TRBJ2-7,TRBD2,.,TRBV7-2,TGTGCCAGCAGCAAGACCGGGACTAGCGGGAGCGAGCAGTACTTC,CASSKTGTSGSEQYF
TRBJ1-1,.,.,TRBV4-1,TGCGCCAGCAGCCAAGGTGGGAGGTGGGAGAACACTGAAGCTTTCTTT,CASSQGGRWENTEAFF
TRBJ1-3,TRBD1,.,TRBV7-9,TGTGCCAGCAGCCAGGGACAGCCTGGAAACACCATATATTTT,CASSQGQPGNTIYF
TRBJ2-3,TRBD2,.,TRBV7-6,TGTGCCAGCAGCCCGCGGGAGCGAGAGGGAGATACGCAGTATTTT,CASSPREREGDTQYF
TRBJ2-7,.,.,TRBV27,TGTGCCAGCAGGGGCACAGGCAGCTCCTACGAGCAGTACTTC,CASRGTGSSYEQYF
TRBJ2-1,TRBD2,.,TRBV5-1,TGCGCCAGCAGCTTCTTAGCGGGAGGGGGGGATGAGCAGTTCTTC,CASSFLAGGGDEQFF
TRBJ1-1,TRBD1,.,TRBV6-5,TGTGCCAGCAGGCCGGGACAGGGGGTTACTGAAGCTTTCTTT,CASRPGQGVTEAFF
TRBJ2-1,TRBD2,.,TRBV5-1,TGCGCCAGCAGCTTGGAGGGCGGGAGGTACTACAATGAGCAGTTCTTC,CASSLEGGRYYNEQFF
TRBJ1-2,TRBD1,.,TRBV28,TGTGCCAGCAGTTTATACCCCCCTGGACAGGGGGCGTGTGGCTACACCTTC,CASSLYPPGQGACGYTF
TRBJ2-3,TRBD2,.,TRBV19,TGTGCCAGTAGTATAGATACTAGCGGGAGGGCCAGGGATACGCAGTATTTT,CASSIDTSGRARDTQYF
TRBJ2-3,.,.,TRBV14,TGTGCCAGCAGCCAGACCGGGGTTTACCTCACAGATACGCAGTATTTT,CASSQTGVYLTDTQYF
TRBJ2-7,TRBD1,.,TRBV5-4,TGTGCCAGCGGCTTGGGGGACAGGGGTAGACGTCAAAGATACGAGCAGTACTTC,CASGLGDRGRRQRYEQYF
TRBJ1-4,.,.,TRBV25-1,TGTGCCAGCAGCGCCTTGGGGGCGAAGAATGAAAAACTGTTTTTT,CASSALGAKNEKLFF
TRBJ2-2,.,.,TRBV4-3,TGCGCCAGCAGCCAAGACGGACATTCGAGGTCCGGGGAGCTGTTTTTT,CASSQDGHSRSGELFF
TRBJ2-1,.,.,TRBV5-1,TGCGCCAGCAGCTTGCAGCGGCTCTATGAGCAGTTCTTC,CASSLQRLYEQFF
TRBJ2-3,TRBD2,.,TRBV5-3,TGTGCCAGAAGCTTGGCGGCGGGAGGGCCGGGGGATACGCAGTATTTT,CARSLAAGGPGDTQYF
TRBJ1-2,TRBD1,few,TRBV18,TGTGCCAGCTCACCGGGGACAGGGGGCCATGGCTACACCTTC,CASSPGTGGHGYTF
TRBJ2-7,.,.,TRBV29-1,TGCAGCGTTGACTATATGGACACTCGGTACAAGCAGTACTTC,CSVDYMDTRYKQYF
TRBJ2-1,.,.,TRBV19,TGTGCCAGTAGTATGGTCCGGGGGAAGAATGAGCAGTTCTTC,CASSMVRGKNEQFF
TRBJ2-2,.,.,TRBV5-1,TGCGCCAGCGGATCGTCCGAGGCTCCCGGGGAGCTGTTTTTT,CASGSSEAPGELFF
TRBJ2-5,.,.,TRBV18,TGTGCCAGCTACAGGACCTACCAAGAGACCCAGTACTTC,CASYRTYQETQYF
TRBJ2-2,.,.,TRBV4-1,TGCGCCAGCAGCCAAGATCCGACCCAGGTTGACACCGGGGAGCTGTTTTTT,CASSQDPTQVDTGELFF
TRBJ2-4,.,.,TRBV1,TGCACCGGGCTCCCCATTCAGTACTTC,CTGLPIQYF
TRBJ2-1,TRBD2,.,TRBV30,TGTGCCTGCCTTACGGCAGGGGTCGCGGGTGGCCTGCGGGGGGATGAGCAGTTCTTC,CACLTAGVAGGLRGDEQFF
TRBJ2-7,.,.,TRBV25-1,TGTGCCAGCGCCCACGGGGAGCCCCGCCCGCAGTACTTC,CASAHGEPRPQYF
TRBJ2-1,TRBD2,.,TRBV29-1,TGCAGCGTCGAACTAGCGCCCGAATCCTACAATGAGCAGTTCTTC,CSVELAPESYNEQFF
TRBJ1-2,.,.,TRBV5-1,TGCGCCAGCAGCTTGCGAAACCGGACGGGGTATGGCTACACCTTC,CASSLRNRTGYGYTF
TRBJ2-7,TRBD1,.,TRBV15,TGTGCCACCAGCGGAACCGGAGGAACAGGGGAAACCTACGAGCAGTACTTC,CATSGTGGTGETYEQYF
TRBJ2-1,TRBD1,.,TRBV5-1,TGCGCCAGCAGGTACCGGGACAGGGGGCGCGGTGAGCAGTTCTTC,CASRYRDRGRGEQFF
TRBJ2-1,TRBD2,.,TRBV7-6,TGTGCCAGCAGCTCTGGGGGGTTCGTGCGGGAGGAGAATGAGCAGTTCTTC,CASSSGGFVREENEQFF
TRBJ2-1,TRBD2,.,TRBV10-1,TGCGCCAGCAGAGAAGCGGGAGGGCCGAGGAATGAGCAGTTCTTC,CASREAGGPRNEQFF
TRBJ2-7,.,.,TRBV11-3,TGTGCCAGCAGCGTAGCGGGACAGGGTTACGACTACGAGCAGTACTTC,CASSVAGQGYDYEQYF
TRBJ2-7,TRBD1,once,TRBV5-1,TGCGCCAGCAGCTTGGAGGGGGCTGACTACGAGCAGTACTTC,CASSLEGADYEQYF
TRBJ2-1,.,.,TRBV9,TGTGCCAGCAGCGTAGCACCGGGGATGGGAAGTGAGCAGTTCTTC,CASSVAPGMGSEQFF
TRBJ2-7,TRBD2,.,TRBV4-2,TGTGCCAGCAGCCAAGAGGTATTAGCGGGAGGGTGGGAGCAGTACTTC,CASSQEVLAGGWEQYF
TRBJ1-4,.,.,TRBV4-1,TGCGCCAGCAGCCTTAGCGAGGTTTTCGGGCTCACAACTAATGAAAAACTGTTTTTT,CASSLSEVFGLTTNEKLFF
TRBJ2-3,TRBD1,once,TRBV5-8,TGTGCCAGCAGCTTGAGGTATCGGGACAGAAGCACAGATACGCAGTATTTT,CASSLRYRDRSTDTQYF
TRBJ1-5,.,.,TRBV27,TGTGCCAGCACCCCCGTAGAGCCCCAGCATTTT,CASTPVEPQHF
TRBJ2-7,.,.,TRBV10-1,TGCGCCAGCAGTGAGGAACGGGAGTTCTACGAGCAGTACTTC,CASSEEREFYEQYF
TRBJ2-7,TRBD1,.,TRBV5-4,TGTGCCAGCAGCTTGGATACCGGACAGGGAGTCTCCTACGAGCAGTACTTC,CASSLDTGQGVSYEQYF
TRBJ2-3,.,once,TRBV7-6,TGTGCCAGCAGCTTACCCCAGGTGGGGCCTACAGATACGCAGTATTTT,CASSLPQVGPTDTQYF
TRBJ1-5,TRBD1,.,TRBV6-6,TGTGCCAGCAGTTCAGGACAGGGGTCGGATCAGCCCCAGCATTTT,CASSSGQGSDQPQHF
TRBJ2-2,.,.,TRBV6-5,TGTGCCAGCAGTCCCACGGGTCTGCCCACCGGGGAGCTGTTTTTT,CASSPTGLPTGELFF
TRBJ2-7,.,.,TRBV2,TGTGCCAGCAGTGCCCCTCCCCTGTACTACGAGCAGTACTTC,CASSAPPLYYEQYF
TRBJ2-7,TRBD1,.,TRBV4-2,TGTGCCAGCAGCCAAGACCGGGACAGGGAACAGTACTTC,CASSQDRDREQYF
TRBJ1-2,.,.,TRBV4-3,TGCGCCAGCAGCCAGGGACTGTACTATGGCTACACCTTC,CASSQGLYYGYTF
TRBJ2-7,.,.,TRBV7-2,TGTGCCAGCAGCGATGACAGGTACTCCTACGAGCAGTACTTC,CASSDDRYSYEQYF
TRBJ2-7,TRBD2,.,TRBV18,TGTGCCAGCTCACCACAGGCGCCTAGCGGGTCCTACGAGCAGTACTTC,CASSPQAPSGSYEQYF
TRBJ2-7,.,.,TRBV7-9,TGTGCCAGCAGCCCCACCCCAAAGGCAACAACCGAGGCCAGCGAGCAGTACTTC,CASSPTPKATTEASEQYF
TRBJ2-1,.,.,TRBV18,TGTGCCAGCTCACCACCGATATCCGCGAATGAGCAGTTCTTC,CASSPPISANEQFF